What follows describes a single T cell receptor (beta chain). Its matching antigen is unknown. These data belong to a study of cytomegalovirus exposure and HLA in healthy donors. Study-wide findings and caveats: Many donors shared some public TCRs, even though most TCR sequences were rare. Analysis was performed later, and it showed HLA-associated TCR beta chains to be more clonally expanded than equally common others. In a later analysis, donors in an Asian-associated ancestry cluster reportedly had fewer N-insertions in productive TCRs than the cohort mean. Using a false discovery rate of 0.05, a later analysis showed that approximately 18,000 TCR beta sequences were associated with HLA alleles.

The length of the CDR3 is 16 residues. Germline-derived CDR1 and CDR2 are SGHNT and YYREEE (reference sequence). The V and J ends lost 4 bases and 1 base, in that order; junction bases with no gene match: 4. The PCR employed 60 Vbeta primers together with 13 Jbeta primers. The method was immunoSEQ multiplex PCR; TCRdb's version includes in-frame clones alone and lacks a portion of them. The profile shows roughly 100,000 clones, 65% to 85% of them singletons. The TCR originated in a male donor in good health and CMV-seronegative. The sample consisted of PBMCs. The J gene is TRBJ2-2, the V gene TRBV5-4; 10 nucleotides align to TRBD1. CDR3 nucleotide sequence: TGTGCCAGCAGCGGTCGGACAGGGGGGAACACCGGGGAGCTGTTTTTT. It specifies CASSGRTGGNTGELFF.